Listed below are T cell receptor beta chains from one sample, sequenced in a study of blood T cell repertoires in COVID-19. Sequencing used immunoSEQ multiplex PCR; TCRdb keeps in-frame clones, though not all of them. The table includes about 140,000 clones, 84% detected once. Sequencing input: PBMCs or T cells enriched from blood (not recorded which). The receptors shown here come from a man aged 40-50 years with acute COVID-19. The CDR3 runs from the conserved cysteine through the conserved F or W. A D gene is named only where the DNA matches it firmly. Part of the rows lack a size; the others show once, few, many or a class for expanded clones.

DNA: TGTGCCAGTAGTATAGGGGATTCAACAGGTTTTTCTGGCTACACCTTC; CDR3: CASSIGDSTGFSGYTF; D: -; V: TRBV19; size: few; J: TRBJ1-2
DNA: TGTGCCAGCAGCGTAGAGGCGGGTGGTGCCGGGGAGCTGTTTTTT; CDR3: CASSVEAGGAGELFF; D: -; V: TRBV9; size: -; J: TRBJ2-2
DNA: TGTGCCTGGAGGACAGGGGGCAGGGCTGAAGCTTTCTTT; CDR3: CAWRTGGRAEAFF; D: TRBD1; V: TRBV30; size: -; J: TRBJ1-1
DNA: TGTGCCAGCAGCTCGAACAGGGACTATGGCTACACCTTC; CDR3: CASSSNRDYGYTF; D: -; V: TRBV11-2; size: -; J: TRBJ1-2
DNA: TGTGCCAGCAGCACCCAGTCGGCCCTCGCGGGGGGGTACGAGCAGTACTTC; CDR3: CASSTQSALAGGYEQYF; D: TRBD2; V: TRBV7-2; size: -; J: TRBJ2-7
DNA: TGCAGCGTCGTCCCGGGACAGACCTGGACTTTTCAAGAGACCCAGTACTTC; CDR3: CSVVPGQTWTFQETQYF; D: TRBD1; V: TRBV29-1; size: -; J: TRBJ2-5
DNA: TGTGCCAGCAGCTTAGGTGACAGGGGTCAGCCCCAGCATTTT; CDR3: CASSLGDRGQPQHF; D: TRBD1; V: TRBV7-9; size: -; J: TRBJ1-5
DNA: TGTGCCAGCTCGCCAACAGGGGGTAGGAGCAATCAGCCCCAGCATTTT; CDR3: CASSPTGGRSNQPQHF; D: TRBD1; V: TRBV18; size: -; J: TRBJ1-5
DNA: TGTGCCAGCAGATATCGGGACAGCGACTCGGAGCAGTACTTC; CDR3: CASRYRDSDSEQYF; D: TRBD1; V: TRBV28; size: -; J: TRBJ2-7
DNA: TGTGCCAGCAGTCTCACACCGAACACTGAAGCTTTCTTT; CDR3: CASSLTPNTEAFF; D: -; V: TRBV12-3/TRBV12-4; size: -; J: TRBJ1-1
DNA: TGTGCCAGTAGGAAGACAGGGGTGGAAGCGCAGTTCTTC; CDR3: CASRKTGVEAQFF; D: TRBD1; V: TRBV19; size: -; J: TRBJ2-1
DNA: TGTGCCAGCAGTTTATCGACAGGGTTAGGGGAAGAGACCCAGTACTTC; CDR3: CASSLSTGLGEETQYF; D: TRBD1; V: TRBV27; size: -; J: TRBJ2-5
DNA: TGCGCCAGCAGCTCAATGGGACTAGCGGACTCCAAAAACATTCAGTACTTC; CDR3: CASSSMGLADSKNIQYF; D: TRBD2; V: TRBV5-1; size: -; J: TRBJ2-4
DNA: TGTGCCAGCAGTTACTACGGACAGCAAGAGACCCAGTACTTC; CDR3: CASSYYGQQETQYF; D: -; V: TRBV6-2/TRBV6-3; size: -; J: TRBJ2-5
DNA: TGTGCCAGCAGCGTAGCTGGGGACAGCTATGGCTACACCTTC; CDR3: CASSVAGDSYGYTF; D: TRBD1; V: TRBV9; size: -; J: TRBJ1-2
DNA: TGCGCCAGCAAGCTAGCGGGGTACGAGCAGTACTTC; CDR3: CASKLAGYEQYF; D: TRBD2; V: TRBV10-2; size: -; J: TRBJ2-7
DNA: TGTGCCAGCAGCCCGCAGGGACTAGCCAAAAACATTCAGTACTTC; CDR3: CASSPQGLAKNIQYF; D: -; V: TRBV11-3; size: -; J: TRBJ2-4
DNA: TGTGCCAGCAGCTTAGTTTTAGGGCAGGGGCGAAAACTGTTTTTT; CDR3: CASSLVLGQGRKLFF; D: -; V: TRBV7-2; size: -; J: TRBJ1-4
DNA: TGTGCCAGCAGCCTACAGGGCTACGAGCAGTACTTC; CDR3: CASSLQGYEQYF; D: -; V: TRBV5-4; size: -; J: TRBJ2-7
DNA: TGTGCCGGAGGGAGGGCGAGCACAGATACGCAGTATTTT; CDR3: CAGGRASTDTQYF; D: TRBD2; V: TRBV28; size: -; J: TRBJ2-3
DNA: TGTGCCAGCAGCTTTCGACAGTTTCCCTACGAGCAGTACTTC; CDR3: CASSFRQFPYEQYF; D: -; V: TRBV3-1/TRBV3-2; size: -; J: TRBJ2-7
DNA: TGTGCCATCAGTGATAACGACAGGAACACTGAAGCTTTCTTT; CDR3: CAISDNDRNTEAFF; D: -; V: TRBV10-3; size: once; J: TRBJ1-1
DNA: TGCAGCGTCCCAGCGGAGAGCTCCTACGAGCAGTACTTC; CDR3: CSVPAESSYEQYF; D: -; V: TRBV29-1; size: -; J: TRBJ2-7
DNA: TGTGCCACCAGTGATTTCGGCAGGGACACAGATACGCAGTATTTT; CDR3: CATSDFGRDTDTQYF; D: -; V: TRBV24-1; size: -; J: TRBJ2-3
DNA: TGTGCCAGCAGTTTTGGGGGGTTTCAGCCCCAGCATTTT; CDR3: CASSFGGFQPQHF; D: -; V: TRBV27; size: -; J: TRBJ1-5
DNA: TGTGCCAGCAGCCTAGGACAGCAGAATGAGCAGTTCTTC; CDR3: CASSLGQQNEQFF; D: -; V: TRBV11-3; size: -; J: TRBJ2-1
DNA: TGTGCCTGGGGCACGGGATTTAACACTGAAGCTTTCTTT; CDR3: CAWGTGFNTEAFF; D: -; V: TRBV30; size: -; J: TRBJ1-1
DNA: TGTGCCAGTACCGAGGGAGTAGCTGGCAATCAGCCCCAGCATTTT; CDR3: CASTEGVAGNQPQHF; D: -; V: TRBV19; size: -; J: TRBJ1-5
DNA: TGTGCCTGGACCGACGGGGTGTCGAGCTCTGGAAACACCATATATTTT; CDR3: CAWTDGVSSSGNTIYF; D: -; V: TRBV30; size: -; J: TRBJ1-3
DNA: TGTGCCAGCAGCGTCGCCGGCGGGAACACCGGGGAGCTGTTTTTT; CDR3: CASSVAGGNTGELFF; D: -; V: TRBV9; size: -; J: TRBJ2-2
DNA: TGTGCCAGCAGTCCCCGGGTCCCTACTGAAGCTTTCTTT; CDR3: CASSPRVPTEAFF; D: -; V: TRBV6-2/TRBV6-3; size: once; J: TRBJ1-1
DNA: TGCAGTAAACAGGGAGAAGAGACCCAGTACTTC; CDR3: CSKQGEETQYF; D: -; V: TRBV20-1; size: once; J: TRBJ2-5
DNA: TGTGCCAGCAGAGATAGGGAGATGAACACTGAAGCTTTCTTT; CDR3: CASRDREMNTEAFF; D: -; V: TRBV7-9; size: -; J: TRBJ1-1
DNA: TGTGCCAGCAGTGAATTTGCTGGGCAGAACTATGGCTACACCTTC; CDR3: CASSEFAGQNYGYTF; D: -; V: TRBV6-1; size: -; J: TRBJ1-2
DNA: TGCGCCAGCAGCCCGGGCCAAGAGACCCAGTACTTC; CDR3: CASSPGQETQYF; D: -; V: TRBV5-1; size: once; J: TRBJ2-5
DNA: TGTGCCAGCAGCGTAGATGGACAGGGTGGTCAGCCCCAGCATTTT; CDR3: CASSVDGQGGQPQHF; D: TRBD1; V: TRBV9; size: -; J: TRBJ1-5
DNA: TGTGCCTGGAGTCGTCTAGCGGGAGGCGTAGGTGATGAGCAGTTCTTC; CDR3: CAWSRLAGGVGDEQFF; D: TRBD2; V: TRBV30; size: -; J: TRBJ2-1
DNA: TGCGCCAGCAGCCAAGATCGGCAGGCCTCACCCTACGAGCAGTACTTC; CDR3: CASSQDRQASPYEQYF; D: -; V: TRBV4-3; size: few; J: TRBJ2-7
DNA: TGTGCCAGCAGCTTAGGCAGGGGGCTCTACAATGAGCAGTTCTTC; CDR3: CASSLGRGLYNEQFF; D: TRBD1; V: TRBV11-3; size: -; J: TRBJ2-1
DNA: TGTGCCAGCAGCTTAACAGGGCAATCAGAGACCCAGTACTTC; CDR3: CASSLTGQSETQYF; D: -; V: TRBV11-3; size: once; J: TRBJ2-5
DNA: TGTGCCAGCAGACTTACAGGGGAGTCTAATGAAAAACTGTTTTTT; CDR3: CASRLTGESNEKLFF; D: TRBD1; V: TRBV7-2; size: few; J: TRBJ1-4
DNA: TGCGCCAGCAGCCAAGTTCGAGGGGACAGCTACGAGCAGTACTTC; CDR3: CASSQVRGDSYEQYF; D: TRBD1; V: TRBV4-3; size: -; J: TRBJ2-7
DNA: TGTGCCAGCAGTTCCACAGGTTACACTGAAGCTTTCTTT; CDR3: CASSSTGYTEAFF; D: -; V: TRBV27; size: -; J: TRBJ1-1
DNA: TGTGCCATCGCTGACCCGGGATCTGTGGATAACAATGAGCAGTTCTTC; CDR3: CAIADPGSVDNNEQFF; D: -; V: TRBV10-3; size: -; J: TRBJ2-1
DNA: TGTGCCAGCAGCTTAGATTTGACAATTGTTGAAGCTTTCTTT; CDR3: CASSLDLTIVEAFF; D: -; V: TRBV11-2; size: -; J: TRBJ1-1
DNA: TGTGCCAGCAGTTCGGGTCCTTTGGGCTATGGCTACACCTTC; CDR3: CASSSGPLGYGYTF; D: -; V: TRBV28; size: -; J: TRBJ1-2
DNA: TGTGCCAGCAGCTTATTACGACAGAGCAATCAGCCCCAGCATTTT; CDR3: CASSLLRQSNQPQHF; D: -; V: TRBV5-6; size: few; J: TRBJ1-5
DNA: TGTGCCAGCAGCCCACAGGGGGCTGGCTATGGCTACACCTTC; CDR3: CASSPQGAGYGYTF; D: TRBD1; V: TRBV28; size: -; J: TRBJ1-2
DNA: TGTGCCAGCAGTGCATCTAGCGGGAGCTTGGACAATGAGCAGTTCTTC; CDR3: CASSASSGSLDNEQFF; D: TRBD2; V: TRBV27; size: -; J: TRBJ2-1
DNA: TGTGCCAGCAGTTTACAATCCGGAAACACCATATATTTT; CDR3: CASSLQSGNTIYF; D: -; V: TRBV28; size: -; J: TRBJ1-3
DNA: TGTGCCAGCAGTTTATCGCGGCAGGGGAGCTATGGCTACACCTTC; CDR3: CASSLSRQGSYGYTF; D: -; V: TRBV27; size: -; J: TRBJ1-2
DNA: TGCGCCAGCAGTGAGTCGACGGGATCCGAGCAGTACTTC; CDR3: CASSESTGSEQYF; D: -; V: TRBV10-1; size: -; J: TRBJ2-7
DNA: TGTGCCTCCGCGGCTAGCGGGAGGGCGGGGCAAGAGACCCAGTACTTC; CDR3: CASAASGRAGQETQYF; D: TRBD2; V: TRBV5-4; size: -; J: TRBJ2-5
DNA: TGTGCCAGCAGCGTAGTAGCAGGGGTGAACACTGAAGCTTTCTTT; CDR3: CASSVVAGVNTEAFF; D: -; V: TRBV3-1/TRBV3-2; size: -; J: TRBJ1-1